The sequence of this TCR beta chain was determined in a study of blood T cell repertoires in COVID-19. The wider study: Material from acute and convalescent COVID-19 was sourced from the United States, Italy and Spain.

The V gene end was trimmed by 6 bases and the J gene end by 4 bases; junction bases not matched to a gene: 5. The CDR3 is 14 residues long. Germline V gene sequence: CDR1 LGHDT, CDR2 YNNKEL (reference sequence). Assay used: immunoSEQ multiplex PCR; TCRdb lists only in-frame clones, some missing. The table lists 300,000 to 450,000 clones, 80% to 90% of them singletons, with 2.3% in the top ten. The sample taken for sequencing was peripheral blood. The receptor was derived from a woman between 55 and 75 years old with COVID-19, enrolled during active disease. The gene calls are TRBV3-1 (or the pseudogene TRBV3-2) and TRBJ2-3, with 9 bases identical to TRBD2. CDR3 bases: TGTGCCAGCAGACTTAGCGGGGGTCCAGATACGCAGTATTTT. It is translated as CASRLSGGPDTQYF.